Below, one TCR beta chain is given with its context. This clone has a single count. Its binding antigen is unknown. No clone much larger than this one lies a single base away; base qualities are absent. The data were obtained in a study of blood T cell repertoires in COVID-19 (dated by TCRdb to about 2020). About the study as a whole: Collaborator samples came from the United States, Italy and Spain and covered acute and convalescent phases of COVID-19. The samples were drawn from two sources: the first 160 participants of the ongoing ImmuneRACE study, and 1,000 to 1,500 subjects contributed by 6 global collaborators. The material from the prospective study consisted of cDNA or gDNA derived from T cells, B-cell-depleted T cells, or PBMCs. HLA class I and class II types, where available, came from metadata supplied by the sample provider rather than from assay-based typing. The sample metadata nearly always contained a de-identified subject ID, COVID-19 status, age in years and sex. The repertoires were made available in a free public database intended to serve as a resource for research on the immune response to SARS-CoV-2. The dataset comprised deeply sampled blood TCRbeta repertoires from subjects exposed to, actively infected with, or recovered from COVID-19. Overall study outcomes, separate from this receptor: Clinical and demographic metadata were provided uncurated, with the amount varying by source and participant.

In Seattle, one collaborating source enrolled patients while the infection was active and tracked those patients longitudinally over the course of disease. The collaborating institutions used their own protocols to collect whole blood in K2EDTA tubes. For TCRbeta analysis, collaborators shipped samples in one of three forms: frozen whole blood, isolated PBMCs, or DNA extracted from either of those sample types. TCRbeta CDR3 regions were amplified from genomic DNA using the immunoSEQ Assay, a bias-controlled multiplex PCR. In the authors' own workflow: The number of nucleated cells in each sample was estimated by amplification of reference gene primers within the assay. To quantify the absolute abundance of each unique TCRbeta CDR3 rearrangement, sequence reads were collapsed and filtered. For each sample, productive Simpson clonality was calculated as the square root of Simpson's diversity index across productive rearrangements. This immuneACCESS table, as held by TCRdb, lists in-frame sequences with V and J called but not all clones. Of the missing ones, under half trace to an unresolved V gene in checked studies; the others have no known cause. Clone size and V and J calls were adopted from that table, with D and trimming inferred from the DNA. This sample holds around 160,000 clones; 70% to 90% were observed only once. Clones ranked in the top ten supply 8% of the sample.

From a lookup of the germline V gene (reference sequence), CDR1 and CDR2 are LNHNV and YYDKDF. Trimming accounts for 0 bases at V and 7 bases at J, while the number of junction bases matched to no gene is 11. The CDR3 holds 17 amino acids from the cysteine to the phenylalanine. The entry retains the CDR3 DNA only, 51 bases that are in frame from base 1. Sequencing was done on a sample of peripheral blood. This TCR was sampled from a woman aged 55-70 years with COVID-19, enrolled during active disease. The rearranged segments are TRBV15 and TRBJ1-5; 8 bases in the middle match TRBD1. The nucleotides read TGTGCCACCAGCAGAGATTCTAGGACAGGGTTCTTGCAGCCCCAGCATTTT. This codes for CATSRDSRTGFLQPQHF.